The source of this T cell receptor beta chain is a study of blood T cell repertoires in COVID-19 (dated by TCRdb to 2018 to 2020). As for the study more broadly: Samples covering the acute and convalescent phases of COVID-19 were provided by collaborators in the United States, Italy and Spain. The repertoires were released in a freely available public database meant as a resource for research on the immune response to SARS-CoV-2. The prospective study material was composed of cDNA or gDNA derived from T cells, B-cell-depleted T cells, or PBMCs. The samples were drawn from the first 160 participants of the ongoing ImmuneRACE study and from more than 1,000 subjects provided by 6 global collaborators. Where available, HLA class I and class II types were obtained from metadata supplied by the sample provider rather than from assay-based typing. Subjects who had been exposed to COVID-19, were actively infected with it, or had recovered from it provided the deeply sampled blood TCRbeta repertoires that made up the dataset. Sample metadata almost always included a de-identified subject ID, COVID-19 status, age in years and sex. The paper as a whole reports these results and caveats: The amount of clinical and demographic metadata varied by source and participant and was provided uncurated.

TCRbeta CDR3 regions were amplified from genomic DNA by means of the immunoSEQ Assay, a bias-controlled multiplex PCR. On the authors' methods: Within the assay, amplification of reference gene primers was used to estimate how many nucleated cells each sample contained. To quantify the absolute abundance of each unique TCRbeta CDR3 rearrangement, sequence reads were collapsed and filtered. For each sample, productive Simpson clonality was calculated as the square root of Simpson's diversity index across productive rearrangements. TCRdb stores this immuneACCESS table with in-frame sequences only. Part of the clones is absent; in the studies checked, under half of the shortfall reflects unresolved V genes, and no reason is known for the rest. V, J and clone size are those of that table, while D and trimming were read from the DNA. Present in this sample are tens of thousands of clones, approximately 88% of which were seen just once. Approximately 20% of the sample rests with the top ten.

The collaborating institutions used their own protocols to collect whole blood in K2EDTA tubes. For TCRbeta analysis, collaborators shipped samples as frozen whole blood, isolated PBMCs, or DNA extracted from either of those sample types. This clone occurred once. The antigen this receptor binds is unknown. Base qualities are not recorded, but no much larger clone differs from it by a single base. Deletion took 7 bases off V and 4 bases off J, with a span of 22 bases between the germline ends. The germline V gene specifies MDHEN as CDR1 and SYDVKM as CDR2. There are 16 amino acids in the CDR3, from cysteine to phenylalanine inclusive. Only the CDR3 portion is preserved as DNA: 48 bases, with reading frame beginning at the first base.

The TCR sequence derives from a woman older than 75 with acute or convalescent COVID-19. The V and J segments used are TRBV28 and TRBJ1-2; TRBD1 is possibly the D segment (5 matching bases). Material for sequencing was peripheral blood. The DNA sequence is TGTGCCAGCAACACAGGAGGGTTGCTAACTACCTATGGCTACACCTTC. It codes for CASNTGGLLTTYGYTF.